This TCR beta chain emerged from a study of cytomegalovirus exposure and HLA in healthy donors. The assay was immunoSEQ multiplex PCR, and TCRdb's table has in-frame clones only and misses some. The sample lists 150,000 to 200,000 clones; 84% were seen once. With 7 bases removed from V and 0 bases from J, the gap between germline ends came to 10 bases. The germline gives CDR1 SGHRS, CDR2 YFSETQ. The CDR3 consists of 14 residues. The sequenced sample consisted of PBMCs. V usage is TRBV5-1 and J usage is TRBJ2-2; weak D call: TRBD2 (5 bases). The origin of this receptor is a man younger than 35 in good health and CMV-seropositive. The CDR3 DNA reads TGCGCCAGCCTTGACTACCCGAACACCGGGGAGCTGTTTTTT. Translating gives CASLDYPNTGELFF.